This T cell receptor beta chain was documented in a study of blood T cell repertoires in COVID-19. On the study more broadly: Specimens from acute and convalescent COVID-19 originated in the United States, Italy and Spain.

Germline-derived CDR1 and CDR2 are LGHDT and YNNKEL (reference sequence). The CDR3 extends over 15 amino acids. V was trimmed by 2 bases and J by 4 bases, leaving 11 bases between them. Generated by immunoSEQ multiplex PCR, the TCRdb table keeps only in-frame clones and is missing some. The table includes some 200,000 clones, 80% to 90% detected once. The origin of this receptor is a woman in her forties or fifties with acute or convalescent COVID-19. V and J are TRBV3-1 (or the pseudogene TRBV3-2) and TRBJ1-4; unclear D gene. Sequencing was done on a sample of peripheral blood. CDR3 bases: TGTGCCAGCAGCCAAACCGCGGGGTATAATGAAAAACTGTTTTTT. Translated, it gives CASSQTAGYNEKLFF.